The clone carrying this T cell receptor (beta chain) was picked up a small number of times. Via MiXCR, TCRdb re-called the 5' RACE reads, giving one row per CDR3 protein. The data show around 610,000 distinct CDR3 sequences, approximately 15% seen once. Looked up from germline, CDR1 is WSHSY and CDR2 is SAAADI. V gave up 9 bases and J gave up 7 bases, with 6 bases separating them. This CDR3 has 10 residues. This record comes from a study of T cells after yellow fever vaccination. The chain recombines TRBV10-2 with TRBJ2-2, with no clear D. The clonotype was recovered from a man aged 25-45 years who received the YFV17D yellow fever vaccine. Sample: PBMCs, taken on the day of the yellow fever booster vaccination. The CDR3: CASLSGELFF. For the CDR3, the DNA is TGCGCCAGTCTAAGCGGGGAGCTGTTTTTT.